These 10 T cell receptor beta chains originate from one sample sequenced in a study of metastatic and nonmetastatic thyroid tumors. TCRdb re-analyzed the PCR reads using MiXCR. The sample has about 59,000 clones, about 17% seen once. Thyroid surgery took place with no prior treatment in any patient. The sequencing sample was made of blood. The source of these receptors is a male donor with papillary thyroid cancer or a benign thyroid nodule (not recorded which). Some clones in this sample may be carry-over from other donors' samples.

The chain carries TRBV5-4 and TRBJ2-1; 9 bases fit TRBD1. V lost 1 base to trimming and J lost 8 bases; unmatched junction nucleotides: 22. The germline gives CDR1 SGHNT, CDR2 YYREEE (reference sequence). The CDR3 length is 20 residues. For the CDR3, the DNA is TGTGCCAGCAGCTTGAGGACAGGGGATTCTCGGTGGGGCCTTATATATGAGCAGTTCTTC. Protein product: CASSLRTGDSRWGLIYEQFF.

This clone has only a few counts. V usage is TRBV20-1 and J usage is TRBJ1-2; weak D call: TRBD1 (6 bases). This CDR3 spans 17 amino acids. Germline lookup yields CDR1 DFQATT and CDR2 SNEGSKA (reference sequence). Trimming removed 3 bases at V and 7 bases at J, with 27 bases between. The CDR3 DNA is TGCAGTGCTAGTCTCGTGATTAGGACAGAAATCTTTTTTGGCTACACCTTC. Translated, it gives CSASLVIRTEIFFGYTF.

This clone appeared a single time. The chain combines TRBV7-6 with TRBJ1-2; 9 nucleotides line up with TRBD1. Germline V gene data show CDR1 as SGHVS and CDR2 as FNYEAQ. Trimming at V came to 2 bases and at J to 2 bases, leaving 0 bases not matched to a gene. This CDR3 has 14 amino acids. The CDR3 spells CASSLTGGNYGYTF. The CDR3 DNA sequence: TGTGCCAGCAGCTTAACAGGGGGCAACTATGGCTACACCTTC.

This clone was found a few times. A read error may be the cause here, since a much bigger clone is one base away. The chain uses TRBV18 and TRBJ1-5; no firm D call. Trimming took 6 bases from V and 0 from J, leaving 3 bases between them. CDR1 and CDR2 from the germline V gene are KGHSH and LQKENI. This CDR3 has 12 residues. The CDR3, as DNA: TGTGCCAGCTCCATTAGCAATCAGCCCCAGCATTTT. It encodes CASSISNQPQHF.

This clone was seen repeatedly, ten times or more. The chain has TRBV7-9 and TRBJ2-2, with 11 bases matching TRBD1. The CDR3 runs 15 residues. Germline assignment: CDR1 SEHNR and CDR2 FQNEAQ (reference sequence). The V segment lost 2 bases and the J segment 5 bases; nucleotides outside the gene matches: 1. CDR3 nucleotides: TGTGCCAGCAGCTTATGGGACAGGGGGACCGGGGAGCTGTTTTTT. This sequence encodes CASSLWDRGTGELFF.

At least ten counts were recorded for this clone. CDR3 amino acids: CATRGPGNTEAFF. The CDR3, as DNA: TGTGCCACCAGAGGCCCAGGGAACACTGAAGCTTTCTTT. The chain combines TRBV19 with TRBJ1-1; D call uncertain. V lost 10 bases and J 1 base, leaving 13 bases between the germline ends. The CDR3 loop spans 13 amino acids. The V gene's germline CDR1 is LNHDA and CDR2 SQIVND (reference sequence).

The chain carries TRBV7-2 and TRBJ2-3; no clear D. CDR1 SGHTA and CDR2 FQGNSA come from the germline V gene. Trimming took off 4 bases at V and 12 bases at J, with 17 bases between the two ends. This CDR3 region has 13 residues. CDR3 sequence reads: CASSSVFGDIQYF. In DNA form, the CDR3 reads TGTGCCAGCAGCTCCGTGTTTGGGGATATTCAGTATTTT.

Within the sample, this clone is medium-sized (0.01 to 0.1%). The V gene is TRBV6-1, the J gene TRBJ1-3; no firm D call. The germline gives CDR1 MNHNS, CDR2 SASEGT. Trimming took 5 bases from V and 0 from J, leaving 11 bases between them. CDR3 length equals 15 residues. The CDR3 DNA reads as TGTGCCAGCAGTCAATCAGTGGGCTCTGGAAACACCATATATTTT. Protein product: CASSQSVGSGNTIYF.

In its sample, this clone was seen a few times. The chain uses TRBV6-4 and TRBJ2-1; 8 nucleotides agree with TRBD1. This CDR3 contains 16 residues. CDR1 is MRHNA and CDR2 is SNTAGT in the germline V gene. J lost 4 bases, V lost 5 bases, and 10 bases had no gene match. CDR3 region: CASSYYDRGNYNEQFF. The CDR3 bases are TGTGCCAGCAGTTACTATGACAGGGGTAATTACAATGAGCAGTTCTTC.

The CDR3, as DNA: TGTGCCAGCAGCACCGGTGAAGATGAGCAGTACTTC. Protein sequence: CASSTGEDEQYF. This chain uses TRBV5-5 with TRBJ2-7; D unresolved. Deletions cut 4 bases from V and 7 bases from J, with 12 bases between. CDR1 and CDR2 (germline): SGHKS, YYEKEE (reference sequence). CDR3 length: 12 amino acids.